This is a list of T cell receptor beta chains from one sample in a study of blood T cell repertoires in COVID-19. Assay used: immunoSEQ multiplex PCR; TCRdb lists only in-frame clones, some missing. The sample yields 410,000 or so clones, approximately 90% seen once. Sequenced material: peripheral blood. These TCRs come from a woman aged 40 to 55 with COVID-19, enrolled during active disease. Both conserved end residues are part of each CDR3. D genes are given only for firm matches. Rows may omit the clone size; those that give it use once, few, many or a size class.

CDR3nt,CDR3aa,v_gene,d_gene,j_gene,len,abundance
TGTGCCAGCAGTTTATACCAGTCACAAGAGACCCAGTACTTC,CASSLYQSQETQYF,TRBV27,NA,TRBJ2-5,14,NA
TGTGCCAGCAGTCCGACAGGGGGCTATGGCTACACCTTC,CASSPTGGYGYTF,TRBV12-3/TRBV12-4,TRBD1,TRBJ1-2,13,NA
TGCGCCAGCAGTCACGACAGGGCTTCTTCTAACTATGGCTACACCTTC,CASSHDRASSNYGYTF,TRBV23-1,TRBD1,TRBJ1-2,16,NA
TGTGCCAGCAGCGTAGGGGGGCCTGGGGCCAACGTCCTGACTTTC,CASSVGGPGANVLTF,TRBV9,NA,TRBJ2-6,15,NA
TGTGCCAGCAGTTCCGGGACTAGCGGGGGAGGTGAGCAGTTCTTC,CASSSGTSGGGEQFF,TRBV27,TRBD2,TRBJ2-1,15,NA
TGTGCCAGCAGCCAAGATCGTGCGTGGGATCGCGGGGGCTTTGGAGATACGCAGTATTTT,CASSQDRAWDRGGFGDTQYF,TRBV14,NA,TRBJ2-3,20,once
TGTGCCAGCAGTTTATGGACAGGGGTCACCGGGGAGCTGTTTTTT,CASSLWTGVTGELFF,TRBV28,TRBD1,TRBJ2-2,15,once
TGCGCCAGCAGCCGAGTAAGGGGAAGGGATTACAATGAGCAGTTCTTC,CASSRVRGRDYNEQFF,TRBV4-3,NA,TRBJ2-1,16,NA
TGTGCCAGCAGCGTAGATGGACAGGCTTCTTTCTATGGCTACACCTTC,CASSVDGQASFYGYTF,TRBV9,TRBD1,TRBJ1-2,16,NA
TGTGCCAGCAGCTTGGCGGGCTGGGGCTCCGGGAAACTGTTTTTT,CASSLAGWGSGKLFF,TRBV5-6,NA,TRBJ1-4,15,NA
TGCGCCAGCAGTCAATCGTGGGGGGGTAATCAGCCCCAGCATTTT,CASSQSWGGNQPQHF,TRBV23-1,NA,TRBJ1-5,15,once
TGCAGCGCGGCTTCAGACAGAGAAGCTTTCTTT,CSAASDREAFF,TRBV29-1,NA,TRBJ1-1,11,NA
TGTGCCAGCAGTTGGGGGGGTCTACAAAAGACTGAAGCTTTCTTT,CASSWGGLQKTEAFF,TRBV6-2/TRBV6-3,NA,TRBJ1-1,15,NA
TGTGCCAGCAGTTTAGTTCAGGGAGGAACAGATACGCAGTATTTT,CASSLVQGGTDTQYF,TRBV28,NA,TRBJ2-3,15,NA
TGCGCCAGCAGCTTGGTTCCCAGCCAAGAGACCCAGTACTTC,CASSLVPSQETQYF,TRBV5-1,NA,TRBJ2-5,14,few
TGTGCCAGCCAACGAACAGGGATTTTGTCTAATGAAAAACTGTTTTTT,CASQRTGILSNEKLFF,TRBV27,NA,TRBJ1-4,16,NA
TGTGCCAGCAGCTTAGGGGCAGGGGCCTACGAGCAGTACTTC,CASSLGAGAYEQYF,TRBV7-8,NA,TRBJ2-7,14,NA
TGTGCCAGCAGTTACTCCAACTATATGCCCACAGATACGCAGTATTTT,CASSYSNYMPTDTQYF,TRBV6-5,NA,TRBJ2-3,16,NA
TGTGCCCGGGGTACTTTAGCGGGAGGCCCTGTCTACAATGAGCAGTTCTTC,CARGTLAGGPVYNEQFF,TRBV30,TRBD2,TRBJ2-1,17,NA
TGTGCCAGCTCACCAGGCAAACAAGAGACCCAGTACTTC,CASSPGKQETQYF,TRBV18,NA,TRBJ2-5,13,NA
TGTGCCAGCAGATACAGGGCTGGTCCCCAAGAGACCCAGTACTTC,CASRYRAGPQETQYF,TRBV2,NA,TRBJ2-5,15,NA
TGTGCCAGCAGTGAAGTTGGGCAGGCAGACACAGATACGCAGTATTTT,CASSEVGQADTDTQYF,TRBV2,NA,TRBJ2-3,16,NA